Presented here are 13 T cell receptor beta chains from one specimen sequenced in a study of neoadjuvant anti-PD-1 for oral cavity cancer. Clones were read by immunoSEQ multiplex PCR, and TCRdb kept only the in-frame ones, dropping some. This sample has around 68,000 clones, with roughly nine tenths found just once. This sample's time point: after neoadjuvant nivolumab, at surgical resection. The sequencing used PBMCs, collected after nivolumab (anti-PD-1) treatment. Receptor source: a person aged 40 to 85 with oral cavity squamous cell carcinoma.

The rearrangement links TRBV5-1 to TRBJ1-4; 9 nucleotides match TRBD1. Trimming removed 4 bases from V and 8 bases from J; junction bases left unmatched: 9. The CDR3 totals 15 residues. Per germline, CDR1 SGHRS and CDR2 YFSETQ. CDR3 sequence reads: CASSVNRGQGEKLFF. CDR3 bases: TGCGCCAGCAGCGTAAACAGGGGGCAAGGGGAAAAACTGTTTTTT.

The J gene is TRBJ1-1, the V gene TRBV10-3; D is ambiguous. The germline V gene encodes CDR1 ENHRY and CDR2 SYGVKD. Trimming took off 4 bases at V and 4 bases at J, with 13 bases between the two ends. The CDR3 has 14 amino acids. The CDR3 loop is CAISVQEESTEAFF. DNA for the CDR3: TGTGCCATCAGTGTCCAGGAGGAGAGCACTGAAGCTTTCTTT.

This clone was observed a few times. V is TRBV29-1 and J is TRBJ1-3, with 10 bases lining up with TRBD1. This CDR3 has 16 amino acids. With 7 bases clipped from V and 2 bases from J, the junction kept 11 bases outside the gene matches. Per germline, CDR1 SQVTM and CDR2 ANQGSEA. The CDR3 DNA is TGCAGCGCGATGACAGGGGGCTCGTTGGCTGGAAACACCATATATTTT. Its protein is CSAMTGGSLAGNTIYF.

The chain's CDR3 is CASSDSKGGSTSPLHF. CDR3 DNA sequence: TGTGCCAGCAGTGACTCGAAGGGAGGGTCCACCTCACCCCTCCACTTT. The V gene is TRBV6-4, the J gene TRBJ1-6; D gene ambiguous. This CDR3 is 16 amino acids long. V was cut by 0 bases and J by 10 bases, with 16 bases left in between. Germline CDR1 and CDR2: MRHNA and SNTAGT.

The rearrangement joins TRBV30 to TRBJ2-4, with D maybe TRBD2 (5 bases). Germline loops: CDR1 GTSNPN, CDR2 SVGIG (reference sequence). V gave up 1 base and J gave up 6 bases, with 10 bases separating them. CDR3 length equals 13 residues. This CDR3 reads CAWSAGGLNIQYF. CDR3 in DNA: TGTGCCTGGAGTGCAGGCGGGCTAAACATTCAGTACTTC.

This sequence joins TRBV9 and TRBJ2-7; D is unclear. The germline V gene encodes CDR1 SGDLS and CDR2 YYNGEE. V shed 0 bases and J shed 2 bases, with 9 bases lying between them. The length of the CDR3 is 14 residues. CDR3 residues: CASSVGSLTYEQYF. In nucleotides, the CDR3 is TGTGCCAGCAGCGTAGGCAGCCTTACCTACGAGCAGTACTTC.

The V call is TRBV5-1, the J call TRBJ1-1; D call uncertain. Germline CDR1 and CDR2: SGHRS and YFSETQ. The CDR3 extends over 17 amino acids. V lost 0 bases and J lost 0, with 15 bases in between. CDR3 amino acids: CASSLAERAPMNTEAFF. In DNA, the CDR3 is TGCGCCAGCAGCTTGGCCGAAAGAGCACCCATGAACACTGAAGCTTTCTTT.

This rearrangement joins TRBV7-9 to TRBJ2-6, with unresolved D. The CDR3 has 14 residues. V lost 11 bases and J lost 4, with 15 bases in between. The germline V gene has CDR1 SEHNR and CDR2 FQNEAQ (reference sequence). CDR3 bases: TGTGCCGGAAAGCCAGCTCGGGGGGCCAACGTCCTGACTTTC. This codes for CAGKPARGANVLTF.

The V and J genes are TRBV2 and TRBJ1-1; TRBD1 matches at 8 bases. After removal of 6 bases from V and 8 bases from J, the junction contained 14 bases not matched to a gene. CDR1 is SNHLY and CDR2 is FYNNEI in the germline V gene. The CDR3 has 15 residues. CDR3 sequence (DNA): TGTGCCAGCAGGGGCGGCAGGGGGCCATTCCGGGAAGCTTTCTTT. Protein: CASRGGRGPFREAFF.

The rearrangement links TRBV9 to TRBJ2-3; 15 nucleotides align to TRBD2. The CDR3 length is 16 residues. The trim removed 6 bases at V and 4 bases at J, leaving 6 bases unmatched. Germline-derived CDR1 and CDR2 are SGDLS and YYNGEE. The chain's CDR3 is CASTRTSGRASDTQYF. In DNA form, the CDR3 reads TGTGCCAGCACCCGGACTAGCGGGAGGGCCTCAGATACGCAGTATTTT.

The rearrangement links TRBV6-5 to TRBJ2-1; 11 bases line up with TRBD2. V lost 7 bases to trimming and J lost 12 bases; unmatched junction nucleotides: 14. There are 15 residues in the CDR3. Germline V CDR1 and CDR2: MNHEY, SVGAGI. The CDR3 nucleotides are TGTGCCAGCAAGGTGGGAACTAGCGGGAGAACTGGGCAGTTCTTC. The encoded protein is CASKVGTSGRTGQFF.

This chain's CDR3 is CASSPSTGVGGNTIYF. CDR3 DNA: TGCGCCAGCAGTCCCTCGACAGGCGTGGGTGGAAACACCATATATTTT. This chain connects TRBV10-2 to TRBJ1-3; the D gene is possibly TRBD1 (6 bases). This CDR3 comprises 16 residues. CDR1 WSHSY and CDR2 SAAADI come from the germline V gene. The V gene lost 5 bases and the J gene lost 3 bases, with 17 bases spanning the gap.

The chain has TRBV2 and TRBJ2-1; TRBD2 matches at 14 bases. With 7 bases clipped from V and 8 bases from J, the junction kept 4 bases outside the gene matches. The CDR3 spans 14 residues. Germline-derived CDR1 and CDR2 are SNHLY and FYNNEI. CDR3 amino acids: CASIKGLAGDEQFF. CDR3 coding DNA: TGTGCCAGCATCAAGGGACTAGCGGGAGATGAGCAGTTCTTC.